These T cell receptor beta chains were read from a single sample in a study of shared clonotypes between healthy human individuals. Sequencing used immunoSEQ multiplex PCR; TCRdb keeps in-frame clones, though not all of them. The table has 1.5 million to 2.5 million clones, about 95% seen once; the top ten hold 0.95% to 1.5%. Sequencing was carried out using naive CD8+ T cells sorted from blood. The receptor source for this set is a man aged 18-30 years in good health. Both conserved end residues are part of each CDR3. Fields, in order: V gene, D gene, J gene, clone size, CDR3 DNA, CDR3 protein. The D gene is left open where the match is weak. Not all rows give a size; the values are once, few, many and, for expanded clones, a class.

V: TRBV13; D: -; J: TRBJ2-5; size: -; DNA: TGTGCCAGCAGCTCACAGAGAGAGACCCAGTACTTC; CDR3: CASSSQRETQYF
V: TRBV4-3; D: -; J: TRBJ1-2; size: -; DNA: TGCGCCAGCAGCCAAGATCTGGAGGGCGGTGGCTACACCTTC; CDR3: CASSQDLEGGGYTF
V: TRBV13; D: TRBD2; J: TRBJ2-7; size: -; DNA: TGTGCCAGCAGCTTAGGGCGGGAGGATGGTATCCTCTACGAGCAGTACTTC; CDR3: CASSLGREDGILYEQYF
V: TRBV7-9; D: TRBD1; J: TRBJ2-4; size: -; DNA: TGTGCCAGCAGCGGACCGGGACAGGGGTCCGTTCACATTCAGTACTTC; CDR3: CASSGPGQGSVHIQYF
V: TRBV28; D: -; J: TRBJ2-7; size: -; DNA: TGTGCCAGCAGTTTCGACGGGACCTCCTACGAGCAGTACTTC; CDR3: CASSFDGTSYEQYF
V: TRBV11-2; D: -; J: TRBJ1-2; size: once; DNA: TGTGCCAGCAGCCCCCTAAGGGGCGGTGGCTACACCTTC; CDR3: CASSPLRGGGYTF
V: TRBV27; D: -; J: TRBJ2-2; size: -; DNA: TGTGCCAGCAGTCCAGCCAGGGTAGAGGAGCTGTTTTTT; CDR3: CASSPARVEELFF
V: TRBV9; D: TRBD1; J: TRBJ2-3; size: -; DNA: TGTGCCAGCAGCGCGACAGGGCAACCGCAGTATTTT; CDR3: CASSATGQPQYF
V: TRBV11-2; D: TRBD2; J: TRBJ2-3; size: once; DNA: TGTGCCAGCAGCTCCATAGACCTCACTAGCGGGAGGGCAGATACGCAGTATTTT; CDR3: CASSSIDLTSGRADTQYF
V: TRBV2; D: TRBD2; J: TRBJ2-3; size: -; DNA: TGTGCCAGCAGTCCTACCGGGGAGGGCTTAGTAGCGCAGTATTTT; CDR3: CASSPTGEGLVAQYF
V: TRBV4-1; D: -; J: TRBJ1-3; size: -; DNA: TGCGCCAGCGGTTTGGACGGTGACTCTGGAAACACCATATATTTT; CDR3: CASGLDGDSGNTIYF
V: TRBV7-9; D: -; J: TRBJ2-2; size: -; DNA: TGTGCCAGCAGCCCAACAGCCGGGGGCACCGGGGAGCTGTTTTTT; CDR3: CASSPTAGGTGELFF
V: TRBV6-4; D: -; J: TRBJ2-2; size: -; DNA: TGTGCCAGCAGTGACTTACCGAACACCGGGGAGCTGTTTTTT; CDR3: CASSDLPNTGELFF
V: TRBV28; D: -; J: TRBJ2-2; size: -; DNA: TGTGCCAGCAGTGGCAGAAACACCGGGGAGCTGTTTTTT; CDR3: CASSGRNTGELFF
V: TRBV2; D: -; J: TRBJ2-7; size: -; DNA: TGTGCCAGCAGTCTCGATGGAGCCGAGCAGTACTTC; CDR3: CASSLDGAEQYF
V: TRBV15; D: -; J: TRBJ2-5; size: -; DNA: TGTGCCACCAGCACCGGAGGGGGAGAGACCCAGTACTTC; CDR3: CATSTGGGETQYF
V: TRBV7-9; D: -; J: TRBJ2-7; size: -; DNA: TGTGCCAGCAGCCTCGGGCCGTCCTACGAGCAGTACTTC; CDR3: CASSLGPSYEQYF
V: TRBV9; D: TRBD1; J: TRBJ2-1; size: -; DNA: TGTGCCAGCAGCGCCGGGACAGTATACAATGAGCAGTTCTTC; CDR3: CASSAGTVYNEQFF
V: TRBV27; D: -; J: TRBJ1-4; size: once; DNA: TGTGCCAGCAGTCCAGCGCCAACTAATGAAAAACTGTTTTTT; CDR3: CASSPAPTNEKLFF
V: TRBV19; D: -; J: TRBJ1-1; size: -; DNA: TGTGCCAGTAGGAGACAGATGAACACTGAAGCTTTCTTT; CDR3: CASRRQMNTEAFF
V: TRBV15; D: -; J: TRBJ2-1; size: -; DNA: TGTGCCACCAGCAGAGATCAAAGAGACGAGCAGTTCTTC; CDR3: CATSRDQRDEQFF
V: TRBV7-9; D: -; J: TRBJ2-1; size: -; DNA: TGTGCCAGCAGCTCCGTGGGCGTAAACAATGAGCAGTTCTTC; CDR3: CASSSVGVNNEQFF
V: TRBV27; D: TRBD1; J: TRBJ2-5; size: -; DNA: TGTGCCAGCAGTCAGGACAGGGTGCAAGAGACCCAGTACTTC; CDR3: CASSQDRVQETQYF
V: TRBV27; D: -; J: TRBJ1-5; size: -; DNA: TGTGCCAGCAGTTTAGTTGGAAGCAATCAGCCCCAGCATTTT; CDR3: CASSLVGSNQPQHF
V: TRBV27; D: TRBD1; J: TRBJ1-5; size: -; DNA: TGTGCCAGCAGTTTATATCAGGGGGGACAGCCCCAGCATTTT; CDR3: CASSLYQGGQPQHF
V: TRBV28; D: -; J: TRBJ2-7; size: -; DNA: TGTGCCAGCAGTCCTATCGATGAGGCACGGTACGAGCAGTACTTC; CDR3: CASSPIDEARYEQYF
V: TRBV6-8; D: -; J: TRBJ1-2; size: -; DNA: TGTGCCAGCACCCCGCATGGCTACACCTTC; CDR3: CASTPHGYTF
V: TRBV30; D: -; J: TRBJ1-1; size: once; DNA: TGTGCCTGGAGGGGCTACAGGGAGGGTGACACTGAAGCTTTCTTT; CDR3: CAWRGYREGDTEAFF
V: TRBV5-1; D: -; J: TRBJ2-7; size: -; DNA: TGCGCCAGCAGCTTGGCCGGGGATGGCCTCGAGCAGTACTTC; CDR3: CASSLAGDGLEQYF
V: TRBV13; D: -; J: TRBJ2-3; size: -; DNA: TGTGGAACCCGGGACTCCTCTATTGATACGCAGTATTTT; CDR3: CGTRDSSIDTQYF
V: TRBV2; D: -; J: TRBJ2-7; size: -; DNA: TGTGCCAGCAGTACCCACGAGCAGTACTTC; CDR3: CASSTHEQYF
V: TRBV27; D: -; J: TRBJ2-7; size: -; DNA: TGTGCCAGCAGCCCCGGGACAACTAGCTCCTACGAGCAGTACTTC; CDR3: CASSPGTTSSYEQYF
V: TRBV9; D: TRBD2; J: TRBJ2-4; size: -; DNA: TGTGCCAGCAGCGTAGTGGCGGGAGTGGACATTCAGTACTTC; CDR3: CASSVVAGVDIQYF
V: TRBV15; D: -; J: TRBJ2-7; size: -; DNA: TGTGCCACCAGCACTCAGGTGTCCTTTCTCCCTTACGAGCAGTACTTC; CDR3: CATSTQVSFLPYEQYF
V: TRBV30; D: -; J: TRBJ2-7; size: -; DNA: TGTGCCTGGAGGATCTCCTACGAGCAGTACTTC; CDR3: CAWRISYEQYF
V: TRBV13; D: TRBD1; J: TRBJ2-1; size: -; DNA: TGTGCCAGCAGCTACTCCAGGGGGCTCTTCTCCTACAATGAGCAGTTCTTC; CDR3: CASSYSRGLFSYNEQFF
V: TRBV19; D: -; J: TRBJ1-2; size: -; DNA: TGTGCCAGTAGTCCTCGAGAGACAGCTAGCTATGGCTACACCTTC; CDR3: CASSPRETASYGYTF